The 17 T cell receptor beta chains listed next were all sequenced from one sample in a study of identical twins. MiXCR was run by TCRdb on the 5' RACE reads, yielding one entry per CDR3 protein. The table includes under 900,000 distinct CDR3 sequences, 9% to 15% detected once. The same sample was also studied in work on yellow fever vaccine responses in identical twins.

Sequencing was done on a sample of PBMCs. The receptor set was obtained from a woman between 18 and 29 years old in good health.

This clonotype was observed a few times. This chain uses TRBV20-1 with TRBJ1-2; D gene uncertain. Germline lookup yields CDR1 DFQATT and CDR2 SNEGSKA (reference sequence). The CDR3 is 18 amino acids. V was cut by 0 bases and J by 4 bases, with 24 bases left in between. DNA of the CDR3: TGCAGTGCTAGAGATCCAGAGATTAGGGCAGCCTCGAGCTATGGCTACACCTTC. Amino acid sequence: CSARDPEIRAASSYGYTF.

This clonotype was seen repeatedly, ten times or more. The rearrangement uses TRBV12-3 or TRBV12-4 and TRBJ2-7; TRBD2 matches at 9 bases. V lost 6 bases to trimming and J lost 7 bases; unmatched junction nucleotides: 10. The CDR3 sequence is 14 residues long. CDR3 loop: CASRKAGGSLEQYF. For the CDR3, the DNA is TGTGCCAGCAGAAAAGCGGGAGGCTCTCTGGAGCAGTACTTC.

This clonotype turned up a few times. The chain's CDR3 is CASSPDRDRNPYEQYF. The CDR3 bases are TGTGCCAGCAGTCCCGACAGGGACCGGAATCCCTACGAGCAGTACTTC. The rearrangement links TRBV6-1 to TRBJ2-7; TRBD1 matches 7 bases. J lost 2 bases, V lost 5 bases, and 12 bases had no gene match. The CDR3 runs 16 residues. The germline gives CDR1 MNHNS, CDR2 SASEGT.

This clonotype occurred many times. This sequence joins TRBV3-1 and TRBJ1-5; tentatively, D is TRBD1 (6 bases). The CDR3 contains 15 residues. CDR1 is LGHDT and CDR2 is YNNKEL in the germline V gene (reference sequence). V was trimmed by 1 base and J by 0 bases, leaving 7 bases between them. Here the CDR3 DNA reads TGTGCCAGCAGCCAAGGGACAGATAGCAATCAGCCCCAGCATTTT. Its translation: CASSQGTDSNQPQHF.

The chain uses TRBV20-1 and TRBJ2-5, with TRBD1 identical over 8 bases. Trimming at V came to 6 bases and at J to 0 bases, leaving 3 bases not matched to a gene. The CDR3 consists of 13 residues. Germline V gene data show CDR1 as DFQATT and CDR2 as SNEGSKA (reference sequence). In nucleotides, the CDR3 is TGCAGTGCGTACAGGGGGTACCAAGAGACCCAGTACTTC. Amino acid sequence: CSAYRGYQETQYF.

This clonotype was recorded many times. This chain uses TRBV29-1 with TRBJ2-2; D is possibly TRBD1 or TRBD2 (5 bases each). Germline assignment: CDR1 SQVTM and CDR2 ANQGSEA. The CDR3 is made up of 16 amino acids. Deletions cut 6 bases from V and 3 bases from J, with 20 bases between. The CDR3, as DNA: TGCAGCGTCGAGGGGCAGATCCCCCCCTACACCGGGGAGCTGTTTTTT. Translating it yields CSVEGQIPPYTGELFF.

The chain uses TRBV7-8 and TRBJ2-1, with D hard to call. V shed 1 base and J shed 9 bases, with 7 bases lying between them. This CDR3 has 12 residues. Looked up from germline, CDR1 is SGHVS and CDR2 is FQNEAQ. CDR3 sequence reads: CASSLVDGEQFF. CDR3 sequence (DNA): TGTGCCAGCAGCTTAGTGGATGGTGAGCAGTTCTTC.

At least ten counts were recorded for this clonotype. V and J are TRBV3-1 and TRBJ2-1; the D is unclear. The CDR3 is 16 residues long. Per germline, CDR1 LGHDT and CDR2 YNNKEL (reference sequence). V was cut by 2 bases and J by 4 bases, with 15 bases left in between. The CDR3 loop reads CASSQRAWKPYNEQFF. In DNA, the CDR3 is TGTGCCAGCAGCCAACGGGCTTGGAAACCGTACAATGAGCAGTTCTTC.

This clonotype was counted between two and nine times. Relative to the germline gene, one junction end is altered; a read error may explain this. The chain uses TRBV7-9 and TRBJ1-1; no clear D. CDR3 size: 13 residues. The germline CDR1 and CDR2 sequences are SEHNR and FQNEAQ (reference sequence). The CDR3 is CASSLGQWTEAFF. The CDR3 DNA reads as TGTGCCAGCAGCTTAGGGCAGTGGACTGAAGCCTTCTTT. Using reference TRBV7-9 and TRBJ1-1 for the parts outside the CDR3, the full variable domain is DTGVSQNPRHKITKRGQNVTFRCDPISEHNRLYWYRQTLGQGPEFLTYFQNEAQLEKSRLLSDRFSAERPKGSFSTLEIQRTEQGDSAMYLCASSLGQWTEAFFGQGTRLTVV.

In this sample, this clonotype turned up a few times. The rearrangement uses TRBV5-5 and TRBJ2-7, with D unresolved. The length of the CDR3 is 14 residues. The ends were cut back, 1 base at V and 2 bases at J, with 10 bases in the middle. Per the germline V gene, CDR1 is SGHKS and CDR2 is YYEKEE (reference sequence). The CDR3 is CASSLSGPTYEQYV. CDR3 in DNA: TGTGCCAGCAGCTTGAGTGGGCCCACCTACGAGCAGTACGTC.

J is TRBJ2-5 and V is TRBV5-1, with 7 bases lining up with TRBD1. This CDR3 region has 14 residues. J gave up 4 bases and V 4 bases, and 7 bases lay outside the gene matches. Per the germline V gene, CDR1 is SGHRS and CDR2 is YFSETQ. CDR3 amino acids: CASSKTGSRETQYF. Written as DNA, the CDR3 is TGCGCCAGCAGCAAGACAGGGAGTCGAGAGACCCAGTACTTC.

The gene calls are TRBV7-9 and TRBJ1-4, with D uncertain. V was shortened by 3 bases and J by 1 base, with 15 bases between the two germline ends. In germline, CDR1 is SEHNR, CDR2 FQNEAQ (reference sequence). This CDR3 comprises 17 residues. DNA of the CDR3: TGTGCCAGCAGCTTCGGGATCGGGGTCGTAACTAATGAAAAACTGTTTTTT. It codes for CASSFGIGVVTNEKLFF.

This chain joins TRBV24-1 and TRBJ2-1, with D possibly TRBD1 on 5 matching bases. V was shortened by 5 bases and J by 2 bases, with 12 bases between the two germline ends. This CDR3 has 15 amino acids. CDR1 is KGHDR and CDR2 is SFDVKD in the germline V gene. The CDR3 protein is CATSGGQGAYNEQFF. The CDR3 coding sequence is TGTGCCACCAGTGGCGGTCAGGGCGCCTACAATGAGCAGTTCTTC.

This chain uses TRBV5-6 with TRBJ2-1, with D possibly TRBD1 on 7 matching bases. V was trimmed by 4 bases and J by 7 bases, leaving 21 bases between them. The CDR3 is 16 residues long. Germline CDR1 is SGHDT and CDR2 is YYEEEE. The CDR3 DNA follows: TGTGCCAGCAGCCTCTCGGGGGAAGGGGGCTTGAATGAGCAGTTCTTC. Its translation: CASSLSGEGGLNEQFF. The full variable domain, rest sourced from reference TRBV5-6 and TRBJ2-1, is DAGVTQSPTHLIKTRGQQVTLRCSPKSGHDTVSWYQQALGQGPQFIFQYYEEEERQRGNFPDRFSGHQFPNYSSELNVNALLLGDSALYLCASSLSGEGGLNEQFFGPGTRLTVL.

V gene TRBV6-5 combines with J gene TRBJ2-5; weak D call: TRBD2 (5 bases). Trimming took 2 bases from V and 7 from J, leaving 8 bases between them. The germline V gene has CDR1 MNHEY and CDR2 SVGAGI. CDR3 size: 12 residues. CDR3: CASSYRRGTQYF. The DNA of the CDR3 is TGTGCCAGCAGTTACCGTCGGGGGACCCAGTACTTC.

The rearrangement joins TRBV5-1 to TRBJ2-1; 16 bases fit TRBD2. J lost 8 bases, V lost 3 bases, and 5 bases had no gene match. There are 16 residues in the CDR3. The germline V gene has CDR1 SGHRS and CDR2 YFSETQ. The CDR3 DNA sequence: TGCGCCAGCAGCTCGGGACTAGCGGGAGGGCTCGATGAGCAGTTCTTC. Its protein is CASSSGLAGGLDEQFF.

This clonotype has ten or more counts. The genes are TRBV27 and TRBJ2-7; 9 nucleotides line up with TRBD1. Germline V lookup: CDR1 MNHEY, CDR2 SMNVEV (reference sequence). This CDR3 spans 17 amino acids. With 0 bases clipped from V and 4 bases from J, the junction kept 10 bases outside the gene matches. CDR3 nucleotide sequence: TGTGCCAGCAGTTTATCCTGGGACAGGGATACCATATACGAGCAGTACTTC. Amino acid sequence: CASSLSWDRDTIYEQYF.